This section outlines one TCR beta chain sequence together with its context. The data derive from a study of shared clonotypes between healthy human individuals. Method: immunoSEQ multiplex PCR; TCRdb's copy keeps in-frame clones and lacks some. The sample consists of around 95,000 clones, around half of them appearing once. The V end was cut by 4 bases, the J end by 3 bases, with 12 bases between. The CDR3 spans 14 residues. Germline V lookup: CDR1 SGHRS, CDR2 YFSETQ. Source material: PBMCs. This rearrangement joins TRBV5-1 to TRBJ2-3, with D uncertain. The clonotype originates from a woman between 35 and 50 years old in good health. Some clones in this sample may be carry-over from other donors' samples. The CDR3 loop is CASSPLGITDTQYF. In DNA, the CDR3 is TGCGCCAGCAGCCCCTTGGGGATAACAGATACGCAGTATTTT.